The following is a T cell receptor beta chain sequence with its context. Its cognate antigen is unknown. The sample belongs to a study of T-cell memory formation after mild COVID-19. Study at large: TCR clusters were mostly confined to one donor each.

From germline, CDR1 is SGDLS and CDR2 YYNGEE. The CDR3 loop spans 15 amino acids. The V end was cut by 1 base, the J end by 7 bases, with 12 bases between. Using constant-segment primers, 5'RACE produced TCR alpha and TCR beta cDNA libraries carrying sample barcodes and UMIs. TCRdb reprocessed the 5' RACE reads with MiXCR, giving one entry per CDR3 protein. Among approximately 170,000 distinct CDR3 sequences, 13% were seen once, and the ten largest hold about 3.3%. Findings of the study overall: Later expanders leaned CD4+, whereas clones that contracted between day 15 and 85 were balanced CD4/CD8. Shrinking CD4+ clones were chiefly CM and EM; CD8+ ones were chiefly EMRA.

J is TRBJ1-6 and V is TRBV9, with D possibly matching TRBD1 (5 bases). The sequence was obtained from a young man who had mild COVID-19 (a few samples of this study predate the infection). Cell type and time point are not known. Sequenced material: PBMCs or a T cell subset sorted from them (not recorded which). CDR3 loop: CASSVQGVGNSPLHF. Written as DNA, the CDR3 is TGTGCCAGCAGCGTACAGGGAGTGGGAAATTCACCCCTCCACTTT.